This TCR beta chain is drawn from a study of T cell responses to AZD1222 COVID-19 vaccine. Points on this clone: Antigen specificity is unknown.

Overall study results and limits: It was only after the peak T cell response that any repertoires were sampled. It was only six AZD1222 recipients who were seropositive at baseline.

Profiled with immunoSEQ multiplex PCR; TCRdb holds only in-frame clones, not every one. The repertoire includes around 140,000 clones, 89% of them detected once, and 2.5% to 3% sits in the top ten. The CDR3 covers 17 residues. Germline CDR1 is SEHNR and CDR2 is FQNEAQ (reference sequence). V gave up 6 bases and J gave up 0 bases; unmatched junction bases: 7. The chain couples TRBV7-9 to TRBJ2-7; 14 positions match TRBD2. The sequenced sample was peripheral blood, obtained on day 0 of AZD1222 vaccination. The receptor comes from an adult in good health. The CDR3 DNA follows: TGTGCCAGCAGTTCCGGGACTAGCGGGGGTAGCTCCTACGAGCAGTACTTC. Translation: CASSSGTSGGSSYEQYF.